A single T cell receptor (beta chain) is shown here with its context. There are a few counts of this clonotype. Its antigen is still unknown. No per-base quality is available; no much larger clone lies one base away. This sample is part of a study of response to subunit inactivated influenza vaccine (dated by TCRdb to the late 2010s). General notes on the study: Deep quantitative profiling of the T cell receptor repertoire was used in the study to follow responses to a trivalent subunit inactivated influenza vaccine. The research as a whole found: The authors proposed that each seasonal influenza vaccination may bring in only a limited number of new T cells.

Library preparation used RT-PCR. The data were produced on an Illumina HiSeq 2500. TCRdb reran the public reads through fastp at Q25 and MiXCR, keeping productive beta chains. Each CDR3 protein gets just one entry, which takes the most common genes and DNA from the rows behind it. This sample comprises 800,000 to 1,000,000 distinct CDR3 sequences, around 20% of them detected only once. Of the sample, roughly 10% falls within the top ten clones. The TCR was taken from a man aged 45-65 years who received an inactivated influenza vaccine. Donor details come from another sample of the same person, matched by shared clones. The sequenced sample was PBMCs from blood, obtained less than 6 days after vaccination.

The CDR3 corresponds to CSAPGRDSSYEQYF. The nucleotide sequence is TGCAGTGCTCCCGGGCGGGACAGCTCCTACGAGCAGTACTTC. The chain couples TRBV20-1 to TRBJ2-7; matching of 7 bases hints at TRBD1 as the D gene. Deletion took 5 bases off V and 0 bases off J, with a span of 14 bases between the germline ends. The CDR3 starts with the cysteine, ends with the phenylalanine, and has 14 residues. Only the CDR3 portion is preserved as DNA: 42 bases, with reading frame beginning at the first base. Looking up the germline V gene (reference sequence) yields CDR1 DFQATT and CDR2 SNEGSKA.